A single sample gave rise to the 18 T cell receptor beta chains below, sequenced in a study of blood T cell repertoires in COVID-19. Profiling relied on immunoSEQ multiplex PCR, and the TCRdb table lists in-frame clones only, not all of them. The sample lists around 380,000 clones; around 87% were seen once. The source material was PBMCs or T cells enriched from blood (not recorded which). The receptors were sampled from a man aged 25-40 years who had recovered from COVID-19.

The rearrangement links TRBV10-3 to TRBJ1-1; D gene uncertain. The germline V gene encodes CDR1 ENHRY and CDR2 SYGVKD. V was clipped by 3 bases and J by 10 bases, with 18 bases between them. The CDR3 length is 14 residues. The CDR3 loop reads CAISDPVGALGAFF. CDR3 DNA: TGTGCCATCAGTGACCCCGTAGGAGCGTTAGGAGCTTTCTTT.

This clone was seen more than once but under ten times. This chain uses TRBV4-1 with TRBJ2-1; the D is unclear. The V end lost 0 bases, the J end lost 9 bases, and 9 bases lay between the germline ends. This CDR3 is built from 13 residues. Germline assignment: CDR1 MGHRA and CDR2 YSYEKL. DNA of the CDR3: TGCGCCAGCAGCCAAGATAGAATTCCTGAGCAGTTCTTC. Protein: CASSQDRIPEQFF.

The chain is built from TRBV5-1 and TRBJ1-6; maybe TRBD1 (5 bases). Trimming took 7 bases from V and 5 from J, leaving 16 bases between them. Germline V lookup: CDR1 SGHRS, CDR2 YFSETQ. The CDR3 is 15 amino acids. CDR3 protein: CASATAALDNSPLHF. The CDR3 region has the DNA TGCGCCAGCGCGACAGCCGCTCTCGATAATTCACCCCTCCACTTT.

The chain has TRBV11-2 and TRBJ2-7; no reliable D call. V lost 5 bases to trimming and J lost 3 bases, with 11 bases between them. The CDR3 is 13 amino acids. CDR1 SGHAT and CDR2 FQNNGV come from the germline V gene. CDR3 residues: CASSRTEDYEQYF. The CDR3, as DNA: TGTGCCAGCAGCCGAACAGAAGACTACGAGCAGTACTTC.

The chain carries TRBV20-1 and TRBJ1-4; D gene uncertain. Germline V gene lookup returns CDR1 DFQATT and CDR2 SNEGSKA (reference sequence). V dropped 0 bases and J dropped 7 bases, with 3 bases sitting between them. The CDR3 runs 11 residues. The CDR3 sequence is CSARDLEKLFF. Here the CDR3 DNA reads TGCAGTGCTAGAGATCTTGAAAAACTGTTTTTT.

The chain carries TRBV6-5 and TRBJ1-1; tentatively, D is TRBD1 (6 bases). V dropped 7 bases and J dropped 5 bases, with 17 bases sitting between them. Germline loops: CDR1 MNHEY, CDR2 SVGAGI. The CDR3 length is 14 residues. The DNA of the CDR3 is TGTGCCAGCACGAGGGGACAAGGACAAACTGAAGCTTTCTTT. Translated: CASTRGQGQTEAFF.

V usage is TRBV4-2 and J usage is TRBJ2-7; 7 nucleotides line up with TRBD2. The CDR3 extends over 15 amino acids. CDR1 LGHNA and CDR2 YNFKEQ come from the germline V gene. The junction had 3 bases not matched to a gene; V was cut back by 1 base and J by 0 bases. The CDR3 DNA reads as TGTGCCAGCAGCCAAGCGGCGGGGGTCTCCTACGAGCAGTACTTC. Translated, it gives CASSQAAGVSYEQYF.

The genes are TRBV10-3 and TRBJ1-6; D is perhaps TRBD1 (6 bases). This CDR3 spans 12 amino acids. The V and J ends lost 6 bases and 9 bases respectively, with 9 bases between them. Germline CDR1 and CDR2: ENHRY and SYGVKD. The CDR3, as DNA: TGTGCCATCAGCCTACAGGGTTCACCCCTCCACTTT. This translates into CAISLQGSPLHF.

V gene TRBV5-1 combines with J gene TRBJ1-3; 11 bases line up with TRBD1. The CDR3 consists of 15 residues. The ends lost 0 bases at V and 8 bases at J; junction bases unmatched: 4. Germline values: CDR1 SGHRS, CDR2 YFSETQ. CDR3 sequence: CASSLDGTGGYTIYF. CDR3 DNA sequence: TGCGCCAGCAGCTTGGATGGGACAGGGGGTTACACCATATATTTT. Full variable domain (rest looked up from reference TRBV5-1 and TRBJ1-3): KAGVTQTPRYLIKTRGQQVTLSCSPISGHRSVSWYQQTPGQGLQFLFEYFSETQRNKGNFPGRFSGRQFSNSRSEMNVSTLELGDSALYLCASSLDGTGGYTIYFGEGSWLTVV.

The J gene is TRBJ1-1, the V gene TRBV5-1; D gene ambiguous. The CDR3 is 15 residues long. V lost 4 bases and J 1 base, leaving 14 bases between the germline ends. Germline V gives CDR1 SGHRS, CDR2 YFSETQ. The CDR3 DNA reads TGCGCCAGCAGCATGAGTTCGGGTACGAACACTGAAGCTTTCTTT. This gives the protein CASSMSSGTNTEAFF.

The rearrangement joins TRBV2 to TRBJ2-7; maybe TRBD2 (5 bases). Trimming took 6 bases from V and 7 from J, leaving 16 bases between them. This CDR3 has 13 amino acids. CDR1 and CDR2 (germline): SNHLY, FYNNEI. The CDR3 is CASRGLGTGEQYF. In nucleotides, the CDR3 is TGTGCCAGCAGAGGACTCGGAACGGGGGAGCAGTACTTC.

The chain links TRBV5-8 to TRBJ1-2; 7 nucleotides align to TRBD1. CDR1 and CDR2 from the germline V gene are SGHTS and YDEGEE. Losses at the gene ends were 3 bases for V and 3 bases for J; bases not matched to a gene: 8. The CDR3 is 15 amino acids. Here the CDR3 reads CASSSRGQAYYGYTF. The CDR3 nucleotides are TGTGCCAGCAGCTCCCGAGGACAGGCTTACTATGGCTACACCTTC.

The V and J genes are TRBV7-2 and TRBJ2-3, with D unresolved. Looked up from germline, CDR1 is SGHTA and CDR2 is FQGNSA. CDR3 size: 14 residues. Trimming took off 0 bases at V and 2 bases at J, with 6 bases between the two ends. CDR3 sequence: CASSLASVTDTQYF. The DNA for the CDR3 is TGTGCCAGCAGCTTAGCCTCAGTCACAGATACGCAGTATTTT.

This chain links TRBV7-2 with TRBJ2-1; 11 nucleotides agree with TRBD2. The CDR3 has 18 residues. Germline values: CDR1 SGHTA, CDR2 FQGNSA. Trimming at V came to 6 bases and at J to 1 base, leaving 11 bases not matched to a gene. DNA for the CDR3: TGTGCCAGCAGACCCGGACTAGCGGGTTCCCTTTCCTACAATGAGCAGTTCTTC. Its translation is CASRPGLAGSLSYNEQFF.

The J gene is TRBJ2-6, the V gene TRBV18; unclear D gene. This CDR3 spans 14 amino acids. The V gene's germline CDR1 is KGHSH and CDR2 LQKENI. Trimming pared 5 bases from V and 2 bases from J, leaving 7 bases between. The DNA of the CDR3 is TGTGCCAGCTCAGTAGCCCCTGGGGCCAACGTCCTGACTTTC. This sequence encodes CASSVAPGANVLTF.

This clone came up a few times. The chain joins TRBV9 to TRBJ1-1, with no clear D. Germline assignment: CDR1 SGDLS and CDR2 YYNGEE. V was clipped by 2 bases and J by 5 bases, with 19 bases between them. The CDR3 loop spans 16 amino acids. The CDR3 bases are TGTGCCAGCAGCGTGAACTTGATCGGGGAAGGTACTGAAGCTTTCTTT. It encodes CASSVNLIGEGTEAFF. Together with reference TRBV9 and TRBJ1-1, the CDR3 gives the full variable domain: DSGVTQTPKHLITATGQRVTLRCSPRSGDLSVYWYQQSLDQGLQFLIQYYNGEERAKGNILERFSAQQFPDLHSELNLSSLELGDSALYFCASSVNLIGEGTEAFFGQGTRLTVV.

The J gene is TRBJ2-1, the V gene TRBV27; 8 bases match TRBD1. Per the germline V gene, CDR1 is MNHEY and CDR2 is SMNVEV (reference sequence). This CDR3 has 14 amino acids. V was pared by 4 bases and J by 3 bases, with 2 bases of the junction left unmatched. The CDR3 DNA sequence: TGTGCCAGCAGTTCAGGGGGCCGCTACAATGAGCAGTTCTTC. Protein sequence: CASSSGGRYNEQFF.

CDR3 DNA sequence: TGTGCCAGCTCACCCGACTTGGACGAGCAGTACTTC. It encodes CASSPDLDEQYF. The chain joins TRBV18 to TRBJ2-7; no definite D call. This CDR3 spans 12 amino acids. Trimming cost V 3 bases and J 5 bases, with 8 bases left between them. Germline loops: CDR1 KGHSH, CDR2 LQKENI.